The present entry profiles one TCR beta chain with its context. This record belongs to a study of T cell changes during pregnancy in multiple sclerosis. Generated by immunoSEQ multiplex PCR, the TCRdb table keeps only in-frame clones and is missing some. This sample has some 80,000 clones, with about 95% found just once. The CDR3 has 17 amino acids. Germline values: CDR1 SEHNR, CDR2 FQNEAQ (reference sequence). J was trimmed by 0 bases and V by 5 bases; bases with no gene match: 4. V is TRBV7-9 and J is TRBJ2-3, with TRBD2 identical over 14 bases. The sequenced sample was peripheral blood, obtained in the second trimester of pregnancy. This TCR derives from a female donor with multiple sclerosis, enrolled in a pregnancy study. This CDR3 is CASSQGTSGGSTDTQYF. The DNA of the CDR3 is TGTGCCAGCAGCCAAGGGACTAGCGGGGGTAGCACAGATACGCAGTATTTT.